The entry below gives a single T cell receptor beta chain sequence along with its context. Its antigen remains unidentified. CDR1 is LNHDA, CDR2 SQIVND, per germline (reference sequence). CDR3 length equals 15 residues. Trimming stripped 5 bases from V and 5 bases from J, with 18 bases between. Sample time point: persistent/refractory GD, antithyroid drugs over 5 years with positive TRAb. The TCR library used RNA extracted from PBMCs. This record comes from a study of regulatory T cells in long-lasting Graves disease. General study results and limits: Persistent Graves' patients possessed reduced TCR diversity relative to recently diagnosed ones.

iRepertoire HTBI primers and Arm-PCR of CDR3 regions built TCR beta libraries. Using its own MiXCR run on the multiplex PCR reads, TCRdb lists one record per CDR3 protein. There are a few hundred thousand distinct CDR3 sequences in the sample; 23% occur only once, and approximately 25% lies in the top ten. The chain employs TRBV19 and TRBJ1-1; D remains unclear. This receptor was taken from a female donor with Graves disease. This sample comprised peripheral blood mononuclear cells (PBMCs), obtained when the disease was refractory, from a patient treated with antithyroid drugs. CDR3 nucleotides: TGTGCCAGTAGTCCCCAGACCGGCACGAGGACTGAAGCTTTCTTT. This gives the protein CASSPQTGTRTEAFF.